This T cell receptor (beta chain) was identified during a study of CD8+CD57+ T cells in acquired aplastic anemia. Overall study: Isolated CD4+ and CD8+ cells, once sorted, yielded DNA averaging 3.2 ug.

Patients chosen for sequencing had shown CD8+CD57+ cell expansion by flow cytometry. Severe acquired aplastic anemia was present in every patient. Trimming cost V 2 bases and J 2 bases; bases outside gene matches: 7. The CDR3 has 15 amino acids. Germline V gene data show CDR1 as SGHRS and CDR2 as YFSETQ. Genomic DNA provided the template from which TCR beta VDJ and CDR3 profiles were obtained. TCRdb ran MiXCR on the reads and lists one entry per CDR3 protein. The table includes approximately 170,000 distinct CDR3 sequences, roughly 50% detected once. This receptor was taken from a human donor with aplastic anemia. Sequencing used sorted CD4+, CD8+, or CD8+CD57+ T cells (not recorded which) from PBMCs. The chain couples TRBV5-1 to TRBJ2-7, with 7 bases matching TRBD1. The CDR3 region is CASSFAVQGAYEQYF. CDR3 DNA: TGCGCCAGCAGCTTTGCTGTGCAGGGGGCCTACGAGCAGTACTTC.